The entry below describes one TCR beta chain. Its antigen is unknown. The sample belongs to a study of regulatory dendritic cells for organ transplantation. At the level of the study: Regulatory dendritic cells were monocyte-derived, receiving vitamin D3 on days 0 and 4 and IL-10 on day 4. Study findings and constraints: Mature dendritic cells appeared to drive more memory CD8+ clonal expansion than regulatory ones. Naive CD4+ and CD8+ repertoires were highly diverse; memory CD8+ was most oligoclonal.

Assay used: immunoSEQ multiplex PCR; TCRdb lists only in-frame clones, some missing. The sample records roughly 12,000 clones, 79% being singletons. Allogeneic regulatory or mature dendritic cells were co-cultured for 5 days with CFSE-labeled sorted T cells at 1:10. CD4+ or CD8+ T cells were sorted as naive CD45RA+ or memory CD45RO+. The V end was cut by 5 bases, the J end by 2 bases, with 21 bases between. CDR1 and CDR2 (germline): MRHNA, SNTAGT. The CDR3 length is 17 residues. The chain joins TRBV6-4 to TRBJ1-1, with D possibly being TRBD1 (5 bases). Sequences were obtained from naive CD8+ T cells from blood cultured with regulatory dendritic cells. Documented subset: CD45RA+ naive T cells. This clonotype originated in a human donor in good health. CDR3 in amino acids: CASSTRLEGRGNTEAFF. CDR3 coding DNA: TGTGCCAGCAGTACCAGGTTGGAGGGGAGGGGCAACACTGAAGCTTTCTTT.